This is a list of T cell receptor beta chains from one sample in a study of T-cell reconstitution after alpha-beta-depleted transplantation in children. Each CDR3 protein gets one entry after TCRdb re-called the PCR reads with MiXCR. The table shows roughly 350,000 distinct CDR3 sequences, with around 16% occurring only once. The sequences come from PBMCs, mostly from graft donor cells, collected 360 days after TCRalphabeta/CD19-depleted stem cell transplant. The receptors were sampled from a male patient aged 2-9 years who had a stem cell transplant for acute lymphoblastic leukemia, so the T cells may come from the graft donor. Each CDR3 is given without its conserved first and last residue. Each record gives: J gene, V gene, CDR3 protein.

J: TRBJ2-5
V: TRBV28
CDR3: ASSLSGGGAETHY

J: TRBJ1-5
V: TRBV6-5
CDR3: ASSYGAGGDQPQH

J: TRBJ2-3
V: TRBV12-3/TRBV12-4
CDR3: ASSPDRTDTQY

J: TRBJ2-7
V: TRBV10-3
CDR3: AISEGGARYEQY

J: TRBJ1-1
V: TRBV28
CDR3: ASSNPGVNTEAF

J: TRBJ2-2
V: TRBV9
CDR3: ASSGWPSGRVNTGELF

J: TRBJ2-1
V: TRBV16
CDR3: ASSQELSYYNEQF

J: TRBJ2-3
V: TRBV29-1
CDR3: SVSPPAGGTDTQY

J: TRBJ1-5
V: TRBV28
CDR3: ASSLLGQGSRQPQH

J: TRBJ2-7
V: TRBV6-5
CDR3: ASSWSRAGAPYEQY

J: TRBJ2-7
V: TRBV30
CDR3: AWSASVQVHLH

J: TRBJ1-5
V: TRBV28
CDR3: ASSYRGGGYSNQPQH

J: TRBJ2-3
V: TRBV20-1
CDR3: SASTEDTDTQY

J: TRBJ2-5
V: TRBV2
CDR3: ASSPPGGKGPQETQY

J: TRBJ2-3
V: TRBV12-3/TRBV12-4
CDR3: ASSQNTDTQY

J: TRBJ2-5
V: TRBV4-3
CDR3: ASSQDRGAGETQY